The TCR beta chain under discussion was sequenced for a study of shared clonotypes between healthy human individuals. Only Caucasian adults living in Nashville, Tennessee served as donors. Partitioning of CD4+ cells yielded a CD45RA+ naive subset and a CD45RA-negative memory subset. This CDR3 is built from 14 residues. From germline, CDR1 is MNHEY and CDR2 SMNVEV (reference sequence). The V and J ends lost 3 bases and 3 bases respectively, with 11 bases between them. The protocol was immunoSEQ multiplex PCR, while the TCRdb copy is restricted to in-frame clones and leaves out a portion. The data show hundreds of thousands of clones, around 96% seen once.

The sample consisted of naive CD4+ T cells sorted from blood. This sample's subset: CD45RA+ positively selected. The receptor was isolated from a woman aged 25 to 39 in good health. The chain has TRBV27 and TRBJ1-1, with D tentatively TRBD1 (6 bases). CDR3 DNA sequence: TGTGCCAGCAGTTTCCGGGGGCGTCACACTGAAGCTTTCTTT. Amino acids: CASSFRGRHTEAFF.